Listed below are T cell receptor beta chains from one sample, sequenced in a study of blood T cell repertoires in COVID-19. Here immunoSEQ multiplex PCR was the method, and the copy in TCRdb shows in-frame clones only, minus some. This table has approximately 49,000 clones, 81% appearing once. Specimen: peripheral blood. These receptors all come from an elderly woman with COVID-19, enrolled during active disease. CDR3s leave out the opening cysteine and the closing phenylalanine or tryptophan.

V gene	CDR3 length	CDR3 protein
TRBV19	11	ASRTGLGYGYT
TRBV27	12	ASSRGQGSYEQY
TRBV10-3	12	AISSTGDNEKLF
TRBV11-3	12	ASSYLAGEDEQF
TRBV18	14	ASSAPSGRSTGELF
TRBV4-1	15	ASSQGMRAKPNYGYT
TRBV14	13	ASSQELAKGYEQY
TRBV7-8	14	ASSPGGLTGANVLT
TRBV10-3	12	AISDRAGANVLT
TRBV5-1	11	ASRVGLYNEQF
TRBV6-5	12	ASLPSEGGQPQH
TRBV24-1	12	ATSDLGADGEQF
TRBV27	10	ASSFSQDTQY
TRBV9	13	ASSPYLEATDTQY
TRBV4-1	13	ASSQVAGSYNEQF
TRBV9	12	ASSVGTSYNEQF
TRBV11-2	14	ASSLDGGRRFDEQY
TRBV7-9	12	ASSRTGQTTEAF
TRBV27	14	ASSLTYSGRAGELF
TRBV5-5	10	ASSLRSSSAF
TRBV28	10	ASRPTGYEQY
TRBV19	12	ASRGQGTYNEQF
TRBV6-5	13	ASSYSNRGRWGYT
TRBV27	12	ASSRADRDYGYT
TRBV19	10	ASSPGLDEQF
TRBV7-3	12	ASSLSPRGSEQY
TRBV29-1	12	SVGQASGRNTQY
TRBV18	13	ASSKDRGNDNEQF
TRBV3-1/TRBV3-2	11	ASSQVQNTEAF
TRBV11-2	13	ASSQTDRGNNEQF
TRBV7-3	12	ASSLTLTGDGYT
TRBV9	15	ASTVNEYQGACSPLH
TRBV2	15	ASSEGSLAGGFYGYT
TRBV2	15	ASSQSSGLARTGELF
TRBV27	14	ASSLLGGSFQETQY
TRBV7-9	13	ASSLDPSGVYEQY
TRBV5-1	14	ASRQDSGRMNTEAF
TRBV10-3	12	ATYAPGTVYGYT
TRBV27	13	ASSLWGGRITEAF
TRBV28	12	ASSLLSGGRGYT
TRBV3-1/TRBV3-2	14	ASSQDGNRVRPEAF
TRBV7-9	12	ATTNRGRAEKLF
TRBV19	13	ASSVQGAVGDEQY